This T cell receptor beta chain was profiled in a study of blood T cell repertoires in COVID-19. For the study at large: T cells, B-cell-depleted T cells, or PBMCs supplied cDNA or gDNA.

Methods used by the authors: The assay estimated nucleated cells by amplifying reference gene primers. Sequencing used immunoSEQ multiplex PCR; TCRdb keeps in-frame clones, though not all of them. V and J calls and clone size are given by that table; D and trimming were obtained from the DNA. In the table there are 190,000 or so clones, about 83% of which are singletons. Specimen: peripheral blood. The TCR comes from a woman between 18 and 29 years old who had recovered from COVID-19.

The CDR3 reads CASSQGIQTMNTEAFF. CDR3 in DNA: TGTGCCAGCAGCCAAGGAATTCAGACAATGAACACTGAAGCTTTCTTT. The V call is TRBV3-1 (or the pseudogene TRBV3-2), the J call TRBJ1-1; D not resolved. The CDR3 extends over 16 amino acids. CDR1 LGHDT and CDR2 YNNKEL come from the germline V gene (reference sequence). Trimming cost V 1 base and J 0 bases, with 12 bases left between them.